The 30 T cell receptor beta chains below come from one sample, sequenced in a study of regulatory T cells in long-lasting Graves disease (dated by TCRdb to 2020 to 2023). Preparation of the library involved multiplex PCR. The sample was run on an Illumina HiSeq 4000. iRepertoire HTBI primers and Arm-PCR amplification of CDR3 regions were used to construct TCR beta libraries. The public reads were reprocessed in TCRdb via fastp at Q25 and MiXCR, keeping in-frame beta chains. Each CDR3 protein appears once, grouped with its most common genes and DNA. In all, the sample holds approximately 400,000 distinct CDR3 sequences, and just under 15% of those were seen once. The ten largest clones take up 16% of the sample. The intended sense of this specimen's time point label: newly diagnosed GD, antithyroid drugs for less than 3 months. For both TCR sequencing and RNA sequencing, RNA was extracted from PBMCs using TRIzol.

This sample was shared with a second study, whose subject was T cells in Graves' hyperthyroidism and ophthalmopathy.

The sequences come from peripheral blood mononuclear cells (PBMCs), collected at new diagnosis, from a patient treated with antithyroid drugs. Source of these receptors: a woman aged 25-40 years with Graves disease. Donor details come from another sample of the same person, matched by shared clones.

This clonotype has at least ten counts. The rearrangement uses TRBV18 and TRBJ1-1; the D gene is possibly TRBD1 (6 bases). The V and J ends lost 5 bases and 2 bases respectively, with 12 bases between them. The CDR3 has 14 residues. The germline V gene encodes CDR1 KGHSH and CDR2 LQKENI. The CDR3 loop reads CASSAQGRNTEAFF. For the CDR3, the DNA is TGTGCCAGCTCAGCACAGGGCAGAAACACTGAAGCTTTCTTT.

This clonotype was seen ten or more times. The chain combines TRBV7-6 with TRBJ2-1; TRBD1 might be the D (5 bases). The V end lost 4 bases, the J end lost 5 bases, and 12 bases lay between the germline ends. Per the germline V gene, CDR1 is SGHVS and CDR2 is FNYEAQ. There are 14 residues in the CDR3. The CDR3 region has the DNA TGTGCCAGCAGCTCGGACCTAGGGGACAATGAGCAGTTCTTC. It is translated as CASSSDLGDNEQFF.

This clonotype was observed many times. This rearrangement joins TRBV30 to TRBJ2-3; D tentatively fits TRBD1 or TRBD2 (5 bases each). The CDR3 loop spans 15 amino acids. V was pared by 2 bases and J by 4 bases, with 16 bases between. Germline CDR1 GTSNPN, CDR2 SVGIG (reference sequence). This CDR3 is CAWSRWDEASDTQYF. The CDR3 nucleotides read TGTGCCTGGAGTCGGTGGGACGAAGCCTCAGATACGCAGTATTTT.

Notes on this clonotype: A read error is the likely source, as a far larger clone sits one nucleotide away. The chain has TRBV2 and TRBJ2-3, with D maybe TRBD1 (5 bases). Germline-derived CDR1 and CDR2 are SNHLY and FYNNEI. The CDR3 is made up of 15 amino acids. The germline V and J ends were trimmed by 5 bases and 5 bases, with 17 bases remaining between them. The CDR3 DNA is TGTGCCAGCAGTTTAAGGGGATGGGATCAAGATACGCAGTATTTT. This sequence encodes CASSLRGWDQDTQYF.

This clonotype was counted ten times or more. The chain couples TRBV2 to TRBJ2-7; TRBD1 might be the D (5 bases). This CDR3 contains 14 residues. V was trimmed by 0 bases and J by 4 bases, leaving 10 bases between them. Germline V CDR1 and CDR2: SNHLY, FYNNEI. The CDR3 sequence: CASSEAKTAYEQYF. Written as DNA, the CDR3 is TGTGCCAGCAGTGAAGCAAAGACAGCGTACGAGCAGTACTTC.

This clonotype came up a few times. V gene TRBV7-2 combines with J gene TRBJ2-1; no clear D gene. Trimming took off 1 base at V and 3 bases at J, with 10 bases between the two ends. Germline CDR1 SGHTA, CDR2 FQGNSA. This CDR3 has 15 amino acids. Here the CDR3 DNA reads TGTGCCAGCAGCTTAGGGCTGATCTACTACAATGAGCAGTTCTTC. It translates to CASSLGLIYYNEQFF.

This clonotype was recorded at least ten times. This chain's CDR3 is CASSLDWRSYNEQFF. DNA for the CDR3: TGTGCCAGCAGTCTCGACTGGAGATCCTACAATGAGCAGTTCTTC. This chain connects TRBV6-1 to TRBJ2-1, with D hard to call. The CDR3 totals 15 residues. Germline CDR1 MNHNS, CDR2 SASEGT. V shed 5 bases and J shed 1 base, with 12 bases lying between them.

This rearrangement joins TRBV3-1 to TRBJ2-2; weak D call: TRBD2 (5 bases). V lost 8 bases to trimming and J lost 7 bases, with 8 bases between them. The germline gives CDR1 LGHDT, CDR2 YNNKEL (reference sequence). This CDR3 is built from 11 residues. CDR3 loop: CASELVGELFF. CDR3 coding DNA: TGTGCCAGCGAACTAGTCGGGGAGCTGTTTTTT.

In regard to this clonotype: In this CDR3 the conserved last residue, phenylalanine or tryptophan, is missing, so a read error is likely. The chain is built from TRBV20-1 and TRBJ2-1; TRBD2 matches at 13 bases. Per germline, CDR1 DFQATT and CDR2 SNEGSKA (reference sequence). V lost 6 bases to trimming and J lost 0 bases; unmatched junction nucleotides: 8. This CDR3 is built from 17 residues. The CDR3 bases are TGCAGTGCCCCGGGACTAGCGGGATTGAGCTCCTACAATGAGCAGTTCCTC. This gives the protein CSAPGLAGLSSYNEQFL.

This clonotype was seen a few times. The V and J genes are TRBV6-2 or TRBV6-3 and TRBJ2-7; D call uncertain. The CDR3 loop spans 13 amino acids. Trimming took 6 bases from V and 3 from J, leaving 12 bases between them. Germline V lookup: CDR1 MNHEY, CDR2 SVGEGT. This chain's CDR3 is CASSPRTLYEQYF. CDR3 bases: TGTGCCAGCAGCCCCCGGACCCTCTACGAGCAGTACTTC.

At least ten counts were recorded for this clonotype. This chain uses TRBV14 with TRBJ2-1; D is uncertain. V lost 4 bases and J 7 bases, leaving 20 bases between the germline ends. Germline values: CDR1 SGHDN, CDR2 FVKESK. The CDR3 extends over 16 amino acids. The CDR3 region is CASSPSWVGPVNEQFF. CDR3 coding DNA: TGTGCCAGCAGCCCCTCCTGGGTAGGGCCAGTTAATGAGCAGTTCTTC.

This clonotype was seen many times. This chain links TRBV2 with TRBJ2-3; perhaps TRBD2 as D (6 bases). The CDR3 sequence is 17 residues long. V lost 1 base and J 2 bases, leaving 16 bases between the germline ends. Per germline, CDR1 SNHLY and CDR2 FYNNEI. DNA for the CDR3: TGTGCCAGCAGTGAAGGGGCCGCGGGGCTGTCCACAGATACGCAGTATTTT. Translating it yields CASSEGAAGLSTDTQYF.

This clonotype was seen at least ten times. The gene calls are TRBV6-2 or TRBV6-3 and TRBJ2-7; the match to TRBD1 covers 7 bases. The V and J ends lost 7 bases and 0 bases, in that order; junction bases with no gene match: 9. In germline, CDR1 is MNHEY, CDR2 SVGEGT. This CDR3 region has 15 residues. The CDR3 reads CASINSGQSSYEQYF. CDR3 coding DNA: TGTGCCAGCATCAACTCGGGACAGAGCTCCTACGAGCAGTACTTC.

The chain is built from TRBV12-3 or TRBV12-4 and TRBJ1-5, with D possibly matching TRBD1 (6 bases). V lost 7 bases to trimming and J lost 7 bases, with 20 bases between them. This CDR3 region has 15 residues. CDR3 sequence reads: CASTLGQGHQQPQHF. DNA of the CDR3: TGTGCCAGCACCCTGGGGCAGGGGCACCAACAGCCCCAGCATTTT.

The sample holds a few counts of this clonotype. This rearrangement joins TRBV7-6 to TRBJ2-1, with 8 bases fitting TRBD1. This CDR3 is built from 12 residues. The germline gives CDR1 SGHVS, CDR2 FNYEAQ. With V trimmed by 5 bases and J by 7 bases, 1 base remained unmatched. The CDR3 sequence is CASSQGANEQFF. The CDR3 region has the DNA TGTGCCAGCAGCCAGGGGGCTAATGAGCAGTTCTTC.

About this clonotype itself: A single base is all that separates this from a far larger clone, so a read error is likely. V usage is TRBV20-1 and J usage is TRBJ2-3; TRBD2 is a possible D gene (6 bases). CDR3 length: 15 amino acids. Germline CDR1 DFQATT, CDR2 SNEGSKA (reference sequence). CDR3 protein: CSAPLASTSYNEQSF. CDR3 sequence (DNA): TGCAGTGCCCCCCTAGCGTCCACATCCTACAATGAGCAGTCCTTC.

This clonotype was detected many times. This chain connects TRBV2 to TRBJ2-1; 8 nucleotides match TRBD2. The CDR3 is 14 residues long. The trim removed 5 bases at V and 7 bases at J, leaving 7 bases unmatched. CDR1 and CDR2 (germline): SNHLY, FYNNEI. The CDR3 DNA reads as TGTGCCAGCAGTACGGGACTAGTTGGAAATGAGCAGTTCTTC. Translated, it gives CASSTGLVGNEQFF.

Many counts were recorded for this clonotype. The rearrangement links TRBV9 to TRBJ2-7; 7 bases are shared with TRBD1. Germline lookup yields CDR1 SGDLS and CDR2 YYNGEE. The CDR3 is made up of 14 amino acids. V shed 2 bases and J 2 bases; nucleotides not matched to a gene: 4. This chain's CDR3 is CASSVGQTPYEQYF. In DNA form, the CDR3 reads TGTGCCAGCAGCGTGGGACAGACTCCCTACGAGCAGTACTTC.

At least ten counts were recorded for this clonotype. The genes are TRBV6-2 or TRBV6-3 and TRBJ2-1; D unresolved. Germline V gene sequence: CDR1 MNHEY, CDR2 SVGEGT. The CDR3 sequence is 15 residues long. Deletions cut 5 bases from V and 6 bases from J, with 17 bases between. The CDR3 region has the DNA TGTGCCAGCAGTGAAGCCCCCGCCCGAATCAATGAGCAGTTCTTC. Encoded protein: CASSEAPARINEQFF.

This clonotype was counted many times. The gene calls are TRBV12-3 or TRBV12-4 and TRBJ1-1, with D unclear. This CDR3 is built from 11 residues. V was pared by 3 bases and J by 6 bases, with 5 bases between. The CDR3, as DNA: TGTGCCAGCAGTTTGACGGCTGAAGCTTTCTTT. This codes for CASSLTAEAFF.

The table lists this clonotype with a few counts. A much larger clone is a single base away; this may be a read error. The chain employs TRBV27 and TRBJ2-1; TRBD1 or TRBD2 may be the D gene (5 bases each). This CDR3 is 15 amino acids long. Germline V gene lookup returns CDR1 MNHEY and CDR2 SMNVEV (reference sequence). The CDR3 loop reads CASSTRDGEYNEQLF. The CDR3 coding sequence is TGTGCCAGCAGTACCCGGGACGGGGAATACAATGAGCAGCTCTTC.

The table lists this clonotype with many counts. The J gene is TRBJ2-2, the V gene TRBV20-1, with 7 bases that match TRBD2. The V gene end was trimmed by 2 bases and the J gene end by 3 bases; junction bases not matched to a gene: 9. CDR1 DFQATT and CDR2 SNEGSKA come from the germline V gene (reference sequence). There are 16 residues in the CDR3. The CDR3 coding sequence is TGCAGTGCTAGAATCTTCGGGAGGACGGACACCGGGGAGCTGTTTTTT. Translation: CSARIFGRTDTGELFF.

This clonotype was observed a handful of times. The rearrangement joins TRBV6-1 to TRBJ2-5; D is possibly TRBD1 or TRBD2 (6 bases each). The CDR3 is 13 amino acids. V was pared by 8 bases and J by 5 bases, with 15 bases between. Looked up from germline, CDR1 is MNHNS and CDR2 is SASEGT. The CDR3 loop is CASGPGAVETQYF. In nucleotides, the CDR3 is TGTGCCAGCGGCCCGGGGGCAGTGGAGACCCAGTACTTC.

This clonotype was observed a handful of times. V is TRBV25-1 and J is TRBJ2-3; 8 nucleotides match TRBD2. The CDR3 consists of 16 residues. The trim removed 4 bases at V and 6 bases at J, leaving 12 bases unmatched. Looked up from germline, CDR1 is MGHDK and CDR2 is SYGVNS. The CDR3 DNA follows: TGTGCCAGCAGTGTAACTAGCGGAGGGGAAGGTGATACGCAGTATTTT. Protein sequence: CASSVTSGGEGDTQYF.

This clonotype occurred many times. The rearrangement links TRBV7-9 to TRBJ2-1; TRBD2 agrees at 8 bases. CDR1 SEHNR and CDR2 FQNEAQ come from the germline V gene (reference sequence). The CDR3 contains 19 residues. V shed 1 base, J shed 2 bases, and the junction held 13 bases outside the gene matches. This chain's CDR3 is CASSLGRNRLASTYNEQFF. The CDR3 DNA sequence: TGTGCCAGCAGCTTAGGTAGGAACCGACTAGCGTCTACCTACAATGAGCAGTTCTTC.

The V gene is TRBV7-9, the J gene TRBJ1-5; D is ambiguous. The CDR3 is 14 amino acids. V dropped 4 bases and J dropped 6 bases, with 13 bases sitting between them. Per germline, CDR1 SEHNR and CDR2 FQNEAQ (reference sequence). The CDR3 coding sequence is TGTGCCAGCAGCTCCCTGAACGCCGGTCAGCCCCAGCATTTT. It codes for CASSSLNAGQPQHF.

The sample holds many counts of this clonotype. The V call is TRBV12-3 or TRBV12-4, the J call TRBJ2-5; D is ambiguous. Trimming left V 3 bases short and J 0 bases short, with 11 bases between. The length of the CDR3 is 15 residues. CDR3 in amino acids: CASSFPNFYQETQYF. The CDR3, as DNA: TGTGCCAGCAGTTTTCCCAACTTCTACCAAGAGACCCAGTACTTC.

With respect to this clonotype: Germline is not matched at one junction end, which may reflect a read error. CDR3 nucleotide sequence: TGCAGCGTTGCTTCCAGTGGGCTACTTAGCACAGATACGCGGTATTTT. This encodes CSVASSGLLSTDTRYF. This chain links TRBV29-1 with TRBJ2-3; no definite D call. Germline CDR1 SQVTM, CDR2 ANQGSEA. The CDR3 covers 16 residues.

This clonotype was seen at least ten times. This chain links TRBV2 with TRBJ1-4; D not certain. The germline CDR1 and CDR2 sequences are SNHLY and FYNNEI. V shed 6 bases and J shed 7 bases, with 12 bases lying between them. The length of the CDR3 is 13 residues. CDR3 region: CASRAGRGEKLFF. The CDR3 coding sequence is TGTGCCAGCAGGGCCGGACGGGGTGAAAAACTGTTTTTT.

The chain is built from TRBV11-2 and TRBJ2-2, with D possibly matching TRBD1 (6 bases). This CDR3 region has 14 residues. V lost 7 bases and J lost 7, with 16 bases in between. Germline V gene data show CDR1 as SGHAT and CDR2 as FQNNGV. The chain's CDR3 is CASTPPGVGGELFF. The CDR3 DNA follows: TGTGCCAGCACACCCCCAGGGGTTGGCGGGGAGCTGTTTTTT.